Sequencing of this T cell receptor beta chain was carried out in a study of CD8 T cell repertoires and HIV-1 epitope variants. Turning to the study itself: Epitopes were three Gag families plus Nef HW9 and YT9.

Notes on this clone: Its antigen is not known.

TCRdb's copy holds only in-frame clones and misses some; the assay was immunoSEQ multiplex PCR. The sample has thousands of clones; 60% to 70% are singletons. V was clipped by 1 base and J by 5 bases, with 15 bases between them. This CDR3 contains 15 residues. Germline lookup yields CDR1 SNHLY and CDR2 FYNNEI. The material sequenced was cultured CD8+ T cells derived from PBMCs. The receptor was derived from a male donor with HIV. The rearrangement links TRBV2 to TRBJ2-7; D gene unclear. The CDR3 DNA is TGTGCCAGCAGTGAAGATGTTGGCGACTTTCACGAGCAGTACTTC. Its protein is CASSEDVGDFHEQYF.